These 14 T cell receptor beta chains originate from one sample sequenced in a study of blood T cell repertoires in COVID-19. Generated by immunoSEQ multiplex PCR, the TCRdb table keeps only in-frame clones and is missing some. The sample has about 140,000 clones, around 76% seen once. The sequencing input was peripheral blood. Receptors originate from a man older than 75 with acute or convalescent COVID-19.

The V call is TRBV5-1, the J call TRBJ2-3, with TRBD1 as a possible D gene (6 bases). Germline CDR1 is SGHRS and CDR2 is YFSETQ. V was cut by 1 base and J by 4 bases, with 16 bases left in between. CDR3 length equals 16 residues. This chain's CDR3 is CASSLNVGAVSDTQYF. DNA for the CDR3: TGCGCCAGCAGCTTGAATGTGGGGGCCGTGTCAGATACGCAGTATTTT.

The CDR3 nucleotides read TGTGCCAGCAGCCAAGTCAAGGAGGGGGCAGAGTCACCCCTCCACTTT. Its protein is CASSQVKEGAESPLHF. V usage is TRBV3-1 (or the pseudogene TRBV3-2) and J usage is TRBJ1-6; 7 positions agree with TRBD1. Germline V lookup: CDR1 LGHDT, CDR2 YNNKEL (reference sequence). With 1 base clipped from V and 10 bases from J, the junction kept 10 bases outside the gene matches. This CDR3 comprises 16 residues.

The chain is built from TRBV7-6 and TRBJ1-1, with a weak D call TRBD1 (6 bases). Germline loops: CDR1 SGHVS, CDR2 FNYEAQ. The CDR3 is 14 amino acids. Trimming removed 1 base at V and 2 bases at J, with 8 bases between. The CDR3 here is CASSLGTVNTEAFF. CDR3 DNA sequence: TGTGCCAGCAGCTTAGGGACAGTAAACACTGAAGCTTTCTTT.

The table lists this clone with many counts. The V gene is TRBV4-1, the J gene TRBJ2-2; maybe TRBD1 (5 bases). The CDR3 has 15 residues. V lost 4 bases and J lost 2, with 11 bases in between. The germline V gene encodes CDR1 MGHRA and CDR2 YSYEKL. CDR3 coding DNA: TGCGCCAGCAGCCTGACCCAGGGTAACACCGGGGAGCTGTTTTTT. It translates to CASSLTQGNTGELFF.

The genes are TRBV6-5 and TRBJ2-7; D ambiguous. This CDR3 is 15 amino acids long. Trimming took off 6 bases at V and 0 bases at J, with 15 bases between the two ends. CDR1 and CDR2 from the germline V gene are MNHEY and SVGAGI. The CDR3 region has the DNA TGTGCCAGCAGCCAAGCGTCCGATCACTCCTACGAGCAGTACTTC. Protein: CASSQASDHSYEQYF.

This sequence joins TRBV12-3 or TRBV12-4 and TRBJ2-3; perhaps TRBD2 as D (6 bases). The CDR3 totals 12 residues. V lost 5 bases to trimming and J lost 8 bases, with 11 bases between them. The CDR3 DNA sequence: TGTGCCAGCAGTCCGACCGGGAGTACGCAGTATTTT. Its translation is CASSPTGSTQYF.

The genes are TRBV4-2 and TRBJ2-7; perhaps TRBD2 as D (5 bases). Germline CDR1 LGHNA, CDR2 YNFKEQ. V lost 0 bases, J lost 5 bases, and 11 bases lay in between. The CDR3 sequence is 14 residues long. The CDR3: CASSQDLRGNEQYF. The DNA of the CDR3 is TGTGCCAGCAGCCAAGATCTTAGAGGGAACGAGCAGTACTTC.

This chain connects TRBV6-5 to TRBJ2-3, with a tentative D call TRBD2 (6 bases). With 8 bases removed from V and 2 bases from J, the gap between germline ends came to 17 bases. Germline CDR1 is MNHEY and CDR2 is SVGAGI. This CDR3 spans 15 amino acids. The CDR3 spells CASHTGTGVTDTQYF. The CDR3 coding sequence is TGTGCCAGCCATACCGGGACGGGGGTCACAGATACGCAGTATTTT.

The V gene is TRBV4-2, the J gene TRBJ1-5; D remains unclear. V dropped 5 bases and J dropped 1 base, with 15 bases sitting between them. Germline V lookup: CDR1 LGHNA, CDR2 YNFKEQ. This CDR3 region has 16 residues. Here the CDR3 reads CASSEAGLRSNQPQHF. CDR3 DNA: TGTGCCAGCAGCGAAGCGGGTCTCCGGAGCAATCAGCCCCAGCATTTT.

The chain combines TRBV6-5 with TRBJ1-4; a weak D match, TRBD1 (6 bases). The V end was cut by 2 bases, the J end by 8 bases, with 12 bases between. Germline CDR1 MNHEY, CDR2 SVGAGI. The CDR3 sequence is 14 residues long. The CDR3 DNA sequence: TGTGCCAGCAGTTACGGACAGATCCGGGAAAAACTGTTTTTT. Amino acids: CASSYGQIREKLFF.

This clone occurred a few times. This chain uses TRBV5-5 with TRBJ1-5; D call uncertain. The CDR3 is 14 amino acids. Trimming took off 3 bases at V and 3 bases at J, with 10 bases between the two ends. CDR1 is SGHKS, CDR2 YYEKEE, per germline (reference sequence). This chain's CDR3 is CASSWQVDNQPQHF. For the CDR3, the DNA is TGTGCCAGCAGCTGGCAGGTAGACAATCAGCCCCAGCATTTT.

As regards this clone: This same CDR3 is encoded by further DNA sequences in the sample. The chain combines TRBV5-4 with TRBJ1-1, with TRBD1 identical over 8 bases. Germline V gives CDR1 SGHNT, CDR2 YYREEE (reference sequence). The CDR3 has 14 residues. The J segment lost 1 base and the V segment lost 4 bases, leaving 3 bases of the junction unmatched. The CDR3 nucleotides are TGTGCCAGCAGCCCCGGGACAGGGAACACTGAAGCTTTCTTT. Translated, it gives CASSPGTGNTEAFF.

The chain combines TRBV28 with TRBJ2-6; possible D gene TRBD2, 5 bases. The germline V gene encodes CDR1 MDHEN and CDR2 SYDVKM. The CDR3 is 13 residues long. The V end was cut by 10 bases, the J end by 0 bases, with 7 bases between. For the CDR3, the DNA is TGTGCCACCCGGGGCTCTGGGGCCAACGTCCTGACTTTC. Translating gives CATRGSGANVLTF.

This clone was seen a single time. The V call is TRBV2, the J call TRBJ2-4, with TRBD2 as a possible D gene (6 bases). CDR3 length equals 16 residues. V lost 6 bases, J lost 1 base, and 16 bases lay in between. Germline CDR1 SNHLY, CDR2 FYNNEI. In DNA, the CDR3 is TGTGCCAGCAGGACCGGACGACGGGGGGCCAAAAACATTCAGTACTTC. The encoded protein is CASRTGRRGAKNIQYF.